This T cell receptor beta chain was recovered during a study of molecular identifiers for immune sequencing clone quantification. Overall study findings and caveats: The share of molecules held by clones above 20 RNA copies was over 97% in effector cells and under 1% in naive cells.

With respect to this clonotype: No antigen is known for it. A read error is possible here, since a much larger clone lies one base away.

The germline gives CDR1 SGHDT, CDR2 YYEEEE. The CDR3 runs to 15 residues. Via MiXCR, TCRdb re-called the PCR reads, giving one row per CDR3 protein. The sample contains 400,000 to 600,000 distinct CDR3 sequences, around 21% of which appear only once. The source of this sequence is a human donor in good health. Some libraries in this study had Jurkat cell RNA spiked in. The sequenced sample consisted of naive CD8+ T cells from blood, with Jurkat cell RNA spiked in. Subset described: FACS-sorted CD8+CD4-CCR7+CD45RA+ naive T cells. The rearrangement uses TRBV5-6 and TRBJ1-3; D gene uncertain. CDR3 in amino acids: CAGSLPDDGGNTIYF. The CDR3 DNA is TGTGCCGGCAGCCTACCGGACGATGGCGGAAACACCATATATTTT.